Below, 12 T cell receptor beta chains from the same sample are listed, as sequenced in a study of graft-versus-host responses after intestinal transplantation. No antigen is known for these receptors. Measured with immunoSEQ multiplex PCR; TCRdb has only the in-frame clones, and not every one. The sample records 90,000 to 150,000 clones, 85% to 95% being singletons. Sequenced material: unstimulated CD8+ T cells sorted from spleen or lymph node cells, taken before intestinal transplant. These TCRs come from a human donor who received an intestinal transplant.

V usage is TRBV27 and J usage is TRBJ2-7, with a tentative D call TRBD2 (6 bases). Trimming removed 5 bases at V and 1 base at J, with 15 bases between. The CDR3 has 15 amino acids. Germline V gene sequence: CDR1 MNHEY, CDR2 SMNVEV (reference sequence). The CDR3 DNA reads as TGTGCCAGCAGTAGGGCTTCTGGGGGGTCCTACGAGCAGTACTTC. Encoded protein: CASSRASGGSYEQYF.

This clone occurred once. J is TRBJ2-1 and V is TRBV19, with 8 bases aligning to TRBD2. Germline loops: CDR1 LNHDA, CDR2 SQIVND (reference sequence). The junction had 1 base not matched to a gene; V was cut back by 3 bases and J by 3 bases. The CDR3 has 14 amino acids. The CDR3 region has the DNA TGTGCCAGTAGTATTAGCGGGGACTACAATGAGCAGTTCTTC. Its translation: CASSISGDYNEQFF.

The CDR3 is CASSSRGDTQYF. The CDR3 coding sequence is TGTGCCAGCAGCTCCCGTGGAGATACGCAGTATTTT. This chain connects TRBV9 to TRBJ2-3; no definite D call. The V gene's germline CDR1 is SGDLS and CDR2 YYNGEE. Trimming removed 4 bases at V and 5 bases at J, with 8 bases between. CDR3 length: 12 residues.

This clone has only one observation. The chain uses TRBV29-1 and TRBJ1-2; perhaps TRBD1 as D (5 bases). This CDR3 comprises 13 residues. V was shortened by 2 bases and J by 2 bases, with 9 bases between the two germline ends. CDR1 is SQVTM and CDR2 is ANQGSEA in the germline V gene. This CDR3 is CSVEWQGNYGYTF. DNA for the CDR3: TGCAGCGTTGAATGGCAGGGAAACTATGGCTACACCTTC.

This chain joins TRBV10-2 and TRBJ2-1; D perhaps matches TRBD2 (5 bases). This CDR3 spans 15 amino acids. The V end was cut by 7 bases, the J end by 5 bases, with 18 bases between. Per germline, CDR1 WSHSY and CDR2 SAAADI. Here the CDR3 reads CASTHLKAGNNEQFF. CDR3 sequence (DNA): TGCGCCAGCACCCATCTTAAGGCGGGTAACAATGAGCAGTTCTTC.

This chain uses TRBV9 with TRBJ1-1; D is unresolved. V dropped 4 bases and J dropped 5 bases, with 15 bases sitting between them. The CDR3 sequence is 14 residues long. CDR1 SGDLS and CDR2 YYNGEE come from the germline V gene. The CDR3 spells CASSSRGGETEAFF. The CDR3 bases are TGTGCCAGCAGCTCCCGAGGTGGGGAGACTGAAGCTTTCTTT.

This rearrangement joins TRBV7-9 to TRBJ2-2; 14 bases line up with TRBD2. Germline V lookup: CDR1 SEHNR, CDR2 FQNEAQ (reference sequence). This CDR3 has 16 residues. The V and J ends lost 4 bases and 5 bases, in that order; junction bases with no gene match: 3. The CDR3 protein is CASSSGLAGVTGELFF. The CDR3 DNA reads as TGTGCCAGCAGCTCGGGACTAGCGGGAGTTACCGGGGAGCTGTTTTTT.

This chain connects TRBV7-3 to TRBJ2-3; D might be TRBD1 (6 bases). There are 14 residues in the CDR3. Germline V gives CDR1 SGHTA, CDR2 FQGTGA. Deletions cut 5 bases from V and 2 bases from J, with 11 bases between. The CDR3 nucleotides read TGTGCCAGCAGCCAAGGACAGAACACAGATACGCAGTATTTT. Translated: CASSQGQNTDTQYF.

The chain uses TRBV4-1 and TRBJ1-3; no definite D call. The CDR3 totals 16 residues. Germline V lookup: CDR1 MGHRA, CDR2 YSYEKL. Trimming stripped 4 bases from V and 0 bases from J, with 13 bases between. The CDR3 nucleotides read TGCGCCAGCAGCCGGAAAGACCCGCGCTCTGGAAACACCATATATTTT. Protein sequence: CASSRKDPRSGNTIYF.

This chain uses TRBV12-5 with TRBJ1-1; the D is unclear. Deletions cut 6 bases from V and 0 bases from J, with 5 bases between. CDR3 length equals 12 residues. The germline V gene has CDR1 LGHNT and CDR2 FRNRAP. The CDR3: CASGFMNTEAFF. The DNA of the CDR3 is TGTGCTAGTGGGTTCATGAACACTGAAGCTTTCTTT.

This CDR3 reads CASTSLSGNTIYF. The CDR3 DNA sequence: TGTGCCTCGACATCCCTCTCTGGAAACACCATATATTTT. This chain connects TRBV30 to TRBJ1-3; D is ambiguous. Trimming cost V 7 bases and J 0 bases, with 10 bases left between them. There are 13 residues in the CDR3. The germline gives CDR1 GTSNPN, CDR2 SVGIG (reference sequence).

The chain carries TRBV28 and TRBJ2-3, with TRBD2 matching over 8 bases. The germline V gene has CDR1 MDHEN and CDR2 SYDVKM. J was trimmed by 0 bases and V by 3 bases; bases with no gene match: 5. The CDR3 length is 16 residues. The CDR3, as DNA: TGTGCCAGCAGTTTCTCCGGGAGGGAAAGCACAGATACGCAGTATTTT. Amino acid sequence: CASSFSGRESTDTQYF. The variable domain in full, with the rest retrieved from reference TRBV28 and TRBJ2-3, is DVKVTQSSRYLVKRTGEKVFLECVQDMDHENMFWYRQDPGLGLRLIYFSYDVKMKEKGDIPEGYSVSREKKERFSLILESASTNQTSMYLCASSFSGRESTDTQYFGPGTRLTVL.